These 19 T cell receptor beta chains were all obtained from the same sample, sequenced in a study of T cells after yellow fever vaccination. TCRdb fed the 5' RACE reads into MiXCR, producing one record per CDR3 protein. The sample lists approximately 300,000 distinct CDR3 sequences, roughly 6.8% occurring once. The sequencing used PBMCs, collected approximately 40 days after the first yellow fever vaccination. The receptors stem from a man between 18 and 29 years old who received the YFV17D yellow fever vaccine.

This clonotype showed up just a few times. The chain combines TRBV7-3 with TRBJ2-3, with 13 bases aligning to TRBD2. This CDR3 region has 16 residues. Germline V gene lookup returns CDR1 SGHTA and CDR2 FQGTGA. The trim removed 5 bases at V and 5 bases at J, leaving 7 bases unmatched. CDR3 sequence (DNA): TGTGCCAGCAGCCCCCGACTAGCGGGGGGTCGAGATACGCAGTATTTT. Translating gives CASSPRLAGGRDTQYF.

The V gene is TRBV5-1, the J gene TRBJ1-2, with D possibly being TRBD1 (5 bases). The germline CDR1 and CDR2 sequences are SGHRS and YFSETQ. CDR3 size: 15 residues. V shed 0 bases and J shed 6 bases, with 15 bases lying between them. This chain's CDR3 is CASSLGGTVLDGYTF. The CDR3 DNA follows: TGCGCCAGCAGCTTGGGGGGGACGGTGTTGGATGGCTACACCTTC.

This clonotype was observed a handful of times. This sequence joins TRBV7-9 and TRBJ1-1, with D perhaps matching TRBD1 (5 bases). The CDR3 runs to 15 residues. With 2 bases removed from V and 4 bases from J, the gap between germline ends came to 14 bases. Per the germline V gene, CDR1 is SEHNR and CDR2 is FQNEAQ (reference sequence). For the CDR3, the DNA is TGTGCCAGCAGCTTATTGGAGGGGCAGATCACTGAAGCTTTCTTT. Translation gives CASSLLEGQITEAFF.

The chain couples TRBV6-1 to TRBJ2-5; 10 positions match TRBD2. Germline V gene data show CDR1 as MNHNS and CDR2 as SASEGT. The CDR3 consists of 14 residues. The trim removed 6 bases at V and 5 bases at J, leaving 6 bases unmatched. DNA for the CDR3: TGTGCCAGCAGCCGCAAACTAGCGGGGGAGACCCAGTACTTC. Translating gives CASSRKLAGETQYF.

There are many counts of this clonotype. The V gene is TRBV18, the J gene TRBJ2-7, with D possibly being TRBD2 (6 bases). V lost 4 bases, J lost 5 bases, and 9 bases lay in between. The germline CDR1 and CDR2 sequences are KGHSH and LQKENI. The CDR3 contains 12 residues. In DNA, the CDR3 is TGTGCCAGCTCACAGGGGAGGAACGAGCAGTACGTC. This encodes CASSQGRNEQYV.

The sample holds many counts of this clonotype. J is TRBJ1-1 and V is TRBV11-2, with TRBD1 matching over 8 bases. Germline CDR1 reads SGHAT; CDR2 reads FQNNGV. V trimming: 5 bases; J trimming: 5 bases; junction bases outside the gene matches: 19. The CDR3 consists of 18 residues. For the CDR3, the DNA is TGTGCCAGCAGCCCCCGCCGGACAGGGAATGAATGGAGGACTGAAGCTTTCTTT. This sequence encodes CASSPRRTGNEWRTEAFF.

This clonotype was detected ten times or more. V and J are TRBV5-6 and TRBJ2-7; D is unresolved. This CDR3 has 11 amino acids. V dropped 7 bases and J dropped 5 bases, with 10 bases sitting between them. Per the germline V gene, CDR1 is SGHDT and CDR2 is YYEEEE. The CDR3 is CASESYDEQYF. The DNA of the CDR3 is TGTGCCAGCGAATCCTATGACGAGCAGTACTTC.

V and J are TRBV6-5 and TRBJ2-4; D might be TRBD2 (7 bases). Between the trimmed V and J ends, which lost 4 bases and 7 bases, there was a span of 17 bases. Germline lookup yields CDR1 MNHEY and CDR2 SVGAGI. The CDR3 extends over 15 amino acids. CDR3 sequence reads: CASSSGGGGGNIQYF. Written as DNA, the CDR3 is TGTGCCAGCAGTTCCGGAGGAGGGGGGGGGAACATTCAGTACTTC.

The chain employs TRBV11-2 and TRBJ1-2; D is perhaps TRBD1 (6 bases). CDR1 SGHAT and CDR2 FQNNGV come from the germline V gene. CDR3 size: 14 residues. Trimming left V 4 bases short and J 4 bases short, with 13 bases between. In nucleotides, the CDR3 is TGTGCCAGCAGCTCCAGGGCAGGGGTCTATGGCTACACCTTC. This encodes CASSSRAGVYGYTF.

This clonotype has a count of ten or more. The rearrangement uses TRBV3-1 and TRBJ2-3, with 9 nucleotides matching TRBD1. V trimming: 0 bases; J trimming: 6 bases; junction bases outside the gene matches: 7. The germline V gene has CDR1 LGHDT and CDR2 YNNKEL (reference sequence). The length of the CDR3 is 16 residues. The CDR3 coding sequence is TGTGCCAGCAGCCAAGAAGGGACAGGGAAAGGGGATACGCAGTATTTT. Its protein is CASSQEGTGKGDTQYF.

This clonotype was counted at least ten times. The chain combines TRBV5-1 with TRBJ2-5; D is unresolved. From germline, CDR1 is SGHRS and CDR2 YFSETQ. The CDR3 runs to 11 residues. V was clipped by 7 bases and J by 2 bases, with 6 bases between them. CDR3 sequence: CASRRQETQYF. DNA for the CDR3: TGCGCCAGCCGCCGGCAAGAGACCCAGTACTTC.

This chain joins TRBV5-1 and TRBJ1-6, with D possibly matching TRBD1 (5 bases). V shed 0 bases and J shed 5 bases, with 9 bases lying between them. This CDR3 is built from 15 residues. From germline, CDR1 is SGHRS and CDR2 YFSETQ. The CDR3 reads CASSLAGRDNSPLHF. The CDR3 region has the DNA TGCGCCAGCAGCTTGGCAGGGAGAGATAATTCACCCCTCCACTTT.

The chain employs TRBV7-9 and TRBJ2-3; 12 nucleotides agree with TRBD1. This CDR3 is built from 15 residues. The germline gives CDR1 SEHNR, CDR2 FQNEAQ (reference sequence). The J segment lost 4 bases and the V segment lost 4 bases, leaving 3 bases of the junction unmatched. CDR3 bases: TGTGCCAGCAGCTGGGGACAGGGGGCGGCAGATACGCAGTATTTT. Translating gives CASSWGQGAADTQYF.

This clonotype was picked up many times. DNA for the CDR3: TGTGCCAGCAGCTTGGGGGTTAGTAACACAGATACGCAGTATTTT. As protein: CASSLGVSNTDTQYF. The chain joins TRBV7-6 to TRBJ2-3; D assignment may be TRBD1 or TRBD2 (5 bases each). With 3 bases removed from V and 2 bases from J, the gap between germline ends came to 12 bases. The germline gives CDR1 SGHVS, CDR2 FNYEAQ. The CDR3 runs to 15 residues. Complete variable domain (other parts from reference TRBV7-6 and TRBJ2-3): GAGVSQSPRYKVTKRGQDVALRCDPISGHVSLYWYRQALGQGPEFLTYFNYEAQQDKSGLPNDRFSAERPEGSISTLTIQRTEQRDSAMYRCASSLGVSNTDTQYFGPGTRLTVL.

This clonotype has ten or more counts. This rearrangement joins TRBV12-3 or TRBV12-4 to TRBJ2-3; 11 bases match TRBD1. This CDR3 spans 18 amino acids. J lost 4 bases, V lost 0 bases, and 9 bases had no gene match. CDR3: CASSLALGTGGKADTQYF. The CDR3 DNA sequence: TGTGCCAGCAGTTTAGCGCTCGGGACAGGGGGTAAGGCAGATACGCAGTATTTT.

Ten or more counts support this clonotype. The chain recombines TRBV11-2 with TRBJ2-7; TRBD2 aligns across 7 bases. The germline V gene encodes CDR1 SGHAT and CDR2 FQNNGV. The length of the CDR3 is 13 residues. V dropped 3 bases and J dropped 3; count of bases not matched to a gene: 2. CDR3 bases: TGTGCCAGCAGCTTTGGGGGGGGCTACGAGCAGTACTTC. Translating gives CASSFGGGYEQYF. The variable domain in full, with the rest retrieved from reference TRBV11-2 and TRBJ2-7, is EAGVAQSPRYKIIEKRQSVAFWCNPISGHATLYWYQQILGQGPKLLIQFQNNGVVDDSQLPKDRFSAERLKGVDSTLKIQPAKLEDSAVYLCASSFGGGYEQYFGPGTRLTVT.

This chain links TRBV12-3 or TRBV12-4 with TRBJ2-2; TRBD2 is a possible D gene (6 bases). CDR3 size: 12 residues. Trimming removed 7 bases at V and 8 bases at J, with 11 bases between. In nucleotides, the CDR3 is TGTGCCAGCATCCAGGGAGGTGGGGAGCTGTTTTTT. Its translation is CASIQGGGELFF.

This clonotype turned up a few times. The chain couples TRBV12-3 or TRBV12-4 to TRBJ1-1; D call uncertain. This CDR3 comprises 12 residues. Trimming took off 1 base at V and 5 bases at J, with 5 bases between the two ends. The CDR3 protein is CASSLDWTEAFF. CDR3 DNA: TGTGCCAGCAGTTTAGATTGGACTGAAGCTTTCTTT.

This clonotype has only a few counts. V and J are TRBV7-9 and TRBJ2-1; 7 bases line up with TRBD1. Germline V gene data show CDR1 as SEHNR and CDR2 as FQNEAQ (reference sequence). The CDR3 is 12 residues long. J gave up 7 bases and V 10 bases, and 7 bases lay outside the gene matches. This chain's CDR3 is CATTETGNEQFF. The DNA for the CDR3 is TGTGCCACAACGGAGACAGGGAATGAGCAGTTCTTC.